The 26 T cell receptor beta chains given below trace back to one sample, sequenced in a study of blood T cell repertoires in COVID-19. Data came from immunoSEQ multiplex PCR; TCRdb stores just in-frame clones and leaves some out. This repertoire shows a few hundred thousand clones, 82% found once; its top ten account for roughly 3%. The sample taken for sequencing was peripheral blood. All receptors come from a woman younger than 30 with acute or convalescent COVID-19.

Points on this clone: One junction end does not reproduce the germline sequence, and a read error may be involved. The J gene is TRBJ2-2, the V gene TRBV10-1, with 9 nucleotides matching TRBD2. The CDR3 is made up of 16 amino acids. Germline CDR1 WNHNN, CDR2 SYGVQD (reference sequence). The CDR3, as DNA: TGCGCCAGCAGCGAGTCTAGCGGGATTAACACCGGGGAGCTGTTTTTT. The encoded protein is CASSESSGINTGELFF.

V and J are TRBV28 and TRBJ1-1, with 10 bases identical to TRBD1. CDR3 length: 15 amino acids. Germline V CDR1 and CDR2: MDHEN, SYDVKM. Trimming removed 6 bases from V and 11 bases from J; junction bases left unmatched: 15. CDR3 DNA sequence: TGTGCCAGCAGCCCGGGACAGGGGATTTGGACAAGGGCTTTCTTT. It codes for CASSPGQGIWTRAFF. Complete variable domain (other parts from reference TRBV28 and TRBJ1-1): DVKVTQSSRYLVKRTGEKVFLECVQDMDHENMFWYRQDPGLGLRLIYFSYDVKMKEKGDIPEGYSVSREKKERFSLILESASTNQTSMYLCASSPGQGIWTRAFFGQGTRLTVV.

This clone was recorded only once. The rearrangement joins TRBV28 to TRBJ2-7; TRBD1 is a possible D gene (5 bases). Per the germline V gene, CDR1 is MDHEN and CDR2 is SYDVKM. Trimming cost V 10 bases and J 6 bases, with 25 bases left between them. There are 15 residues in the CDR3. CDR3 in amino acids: CATATTGGRPSEQYF. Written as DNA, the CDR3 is TGTGCCACCGCAACCACAGGTGGTCGTCCTTCCGAGCAGTACTTC.

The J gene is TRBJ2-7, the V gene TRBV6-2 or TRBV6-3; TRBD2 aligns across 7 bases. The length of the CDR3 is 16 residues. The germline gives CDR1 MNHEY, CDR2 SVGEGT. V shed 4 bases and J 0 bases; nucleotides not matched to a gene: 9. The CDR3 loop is CASSWEGEKSSYEQYF. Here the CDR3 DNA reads TGTGCCAGCAGTTGGGAGGGCGAAAAATCCTCCTACGAGCAGTACTTC.

The CDR3 spells CASGPSRGYSNQPQHF. CDR3 bases: TGTGCTAGTGGCCCCAGTCGAGGGTATAGCAATCAGCCCCAGCATTTT. The chain has TRBV12-5 and TRBJ1-5, with D unresolved. Germline assignment: CDR1 LGHNT and CDR2 FRNRAP. The V end was cut by 6 bases, the J end by 0 bases, with 15 bases between. The CDR3 runs 16 residues.

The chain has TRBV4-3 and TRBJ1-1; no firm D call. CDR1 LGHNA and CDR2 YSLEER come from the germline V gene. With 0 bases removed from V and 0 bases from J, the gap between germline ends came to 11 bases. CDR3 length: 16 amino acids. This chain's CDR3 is CASSQDISFLNTEAFF. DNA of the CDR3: TGCGCCAGCAGCCAAGACATAAGCTTCCTGAACACTGAAGCTTTCTTT.

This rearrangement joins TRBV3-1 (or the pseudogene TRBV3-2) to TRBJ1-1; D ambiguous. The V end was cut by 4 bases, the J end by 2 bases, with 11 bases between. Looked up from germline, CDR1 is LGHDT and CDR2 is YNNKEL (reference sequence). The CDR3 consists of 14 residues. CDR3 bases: TGTGCCAGCAGCCCGCAGATTTCCAACACTGAAGCTTTCTTT. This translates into CASSPQISNTEAFF.

The CDR3 loop is CAWNLQGITEAFF. The CDR3 DNA is TGTGCCTGGAACCTACAGGGGATTACTGAAGCTTTCTTT. The V call is TRBV30, the J call TRBJ1-1; 7 nucleotides align to TRBD1. The V gene end was trimmed by 4 bases and the J gene end by 5 bases; junction bases not matched to a gene: 7. CDR1 is GTSNPN and CDR2 is SVGIG in the germline V gene (reference sequence). The CDR3 spans 13 residues.

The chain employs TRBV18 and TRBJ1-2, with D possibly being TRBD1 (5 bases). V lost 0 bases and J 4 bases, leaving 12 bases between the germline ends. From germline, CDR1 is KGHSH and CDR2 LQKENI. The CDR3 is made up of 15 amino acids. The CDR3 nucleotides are TGTGCCAGCTCACCACCGTCTACAGGATCCTATGGCTACACCTTC. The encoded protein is CASSPPSTGSYGYTF.

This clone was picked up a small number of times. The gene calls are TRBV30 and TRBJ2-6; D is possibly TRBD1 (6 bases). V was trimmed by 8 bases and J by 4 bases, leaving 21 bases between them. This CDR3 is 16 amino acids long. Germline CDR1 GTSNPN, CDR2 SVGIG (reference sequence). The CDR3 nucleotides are TGTGCCGCCCGTGGGGACAAGAACGCGGGGGCCAACGTCCTGACTTTC. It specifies CAARGDKNAGANVLTF. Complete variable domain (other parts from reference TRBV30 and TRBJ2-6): SQTIHQWPATLVQPVGSPLSLECTVEGTSNPNLYWYRQAAGRGLQLLFYSVGIGQISSEVPQNLSASRPQDRQFILSSKKLLLSDSGFYLCAARGDKNAGANVLTFGAGSRLTVL.

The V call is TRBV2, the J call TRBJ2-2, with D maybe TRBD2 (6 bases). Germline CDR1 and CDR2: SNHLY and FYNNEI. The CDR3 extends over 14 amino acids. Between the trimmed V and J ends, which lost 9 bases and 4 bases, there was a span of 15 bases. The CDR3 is CASLAVRGTGELFF. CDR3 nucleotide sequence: TGTGCCAGTTTAGCGGTTCGCGGCACCGGGGAGCTGTTTTTT. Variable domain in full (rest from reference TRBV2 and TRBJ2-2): EPEVTQTPSHQVTQMGQEVILRCVPISNHLYFYWYRQILGQKVEFLVSFYNNEISEKSEIFDDQFSVERPDGSNFTLKIRSTKLEDSAMYFCASLAVRGTGELFFGEGSRLTVL.

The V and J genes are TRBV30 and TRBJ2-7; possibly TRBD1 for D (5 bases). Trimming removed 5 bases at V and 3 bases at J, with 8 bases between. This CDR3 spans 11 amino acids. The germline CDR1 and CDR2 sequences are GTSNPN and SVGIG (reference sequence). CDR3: CAWRDSYEQYF. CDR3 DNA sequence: TGTGCCTGGCGAGACAGCTACGAGCAGTACTTC.

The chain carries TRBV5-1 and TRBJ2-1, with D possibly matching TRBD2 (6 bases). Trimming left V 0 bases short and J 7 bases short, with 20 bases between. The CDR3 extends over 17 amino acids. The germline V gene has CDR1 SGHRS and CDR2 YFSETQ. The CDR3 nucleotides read TGCGCCAGCAGCTTGGATGGGTCGGGAGCGGTACGAAATGAGCAGTTCTTC. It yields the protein CASSLDGSGAVRNEQFF.

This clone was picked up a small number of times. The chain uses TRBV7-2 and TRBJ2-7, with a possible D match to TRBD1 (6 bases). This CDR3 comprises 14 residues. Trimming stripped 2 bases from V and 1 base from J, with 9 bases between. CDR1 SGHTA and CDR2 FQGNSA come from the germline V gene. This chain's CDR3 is CASSLSTGSYEQYF. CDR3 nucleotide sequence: TGTGCCAGCAGCTTAAGCACAGGGTCCTACGAGCAGTACTTC.

The CDR3 is CASSYSGSGGYEQYF. CDR3 DNA sequence: TGTGCCAGCAGTTACTCAGGGTCAGGGGGTTACGAGCAGTACTTC. This chain links TRBV6-5 with TRBJ2-7; TRBD1 agrees at 7 bases. This CDR3 is built from 15 residues. Looked up from germline, CDR1 is MNHEY and CDR2 is SVGAGI. After removal of 0 bases from V and 4 bases from J, the junction contained 6 bases not matched to a gene.

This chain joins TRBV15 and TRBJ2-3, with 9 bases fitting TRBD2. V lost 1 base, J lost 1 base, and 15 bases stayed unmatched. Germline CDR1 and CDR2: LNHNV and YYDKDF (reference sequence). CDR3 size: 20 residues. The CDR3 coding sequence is TGTGCCACCAGCAGAGTTCCGGGCCGCGGGAGGGTTTTCGGCACAGATACGCAGTATTTT. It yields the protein CATSRVPGRGRVFGTDTQYF. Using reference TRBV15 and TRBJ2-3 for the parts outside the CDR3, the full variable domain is DAMVIQNPRYQVTQFGKPVTLSCSQTLNHNVMYWYQQKSSQAPKLLFHYYDKDFNNEADTPDNFQSRRPNTSFCFLDIRSPGLGDTAMYLCATSRVPGRGRVFGTDTQYFGPGTRLTVL.

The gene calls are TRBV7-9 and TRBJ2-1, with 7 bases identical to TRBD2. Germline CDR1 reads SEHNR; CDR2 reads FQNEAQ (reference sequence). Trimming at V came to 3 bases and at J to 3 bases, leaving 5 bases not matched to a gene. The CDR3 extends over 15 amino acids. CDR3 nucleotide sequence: TGTGCCAGCAGCTTGCTGGCTAGCGGCTACAATGAGCAGTTCTTC. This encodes CASSLLASGYNEQFF.

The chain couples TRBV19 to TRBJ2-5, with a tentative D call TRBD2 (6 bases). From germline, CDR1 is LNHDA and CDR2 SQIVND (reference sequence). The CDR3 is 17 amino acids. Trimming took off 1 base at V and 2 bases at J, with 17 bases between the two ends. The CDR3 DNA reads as TGTGCCAGTAGTATAGGACGGGGAGCGGGTAGTCAAGAGACCCAGTACTTC. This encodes CASSIGRGAGSQETQYF. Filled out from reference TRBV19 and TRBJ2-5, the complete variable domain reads DGGITQSPKYLFRKEGQNVTLSCEQNLNHDAMYWYRQDPGQGLRLIYYSQIVNDFQKGDIAEGYSVSREKKESFPLTVTSAQKNPTAFYLCASSIGRGAGSQETQYFGPGTRLLVL.

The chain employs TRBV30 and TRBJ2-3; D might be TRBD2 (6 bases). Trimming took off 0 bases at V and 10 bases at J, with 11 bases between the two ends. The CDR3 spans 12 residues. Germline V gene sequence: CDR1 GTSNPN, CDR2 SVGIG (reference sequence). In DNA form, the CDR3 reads TGTGCCTGGAGTGTACGGGGGAGTGCGCAGTATTTT. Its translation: CAWSVRGSAQYF.

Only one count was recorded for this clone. The CDR3 loop reads CASSTAGPQPQHF. CDR3 DNA: TGTGCCAGTAGTACCGCTGGGCCTCAGCCCCAGCATTTT. V is TRBV19 and J is TRBJ1-5; D is unclear. V was shortened by 4 bases and J by 6 bases, with 10 bases between the two germline ends. The V gene's germline CDR1 is LNHDA and CDR2 SQIVND (reference sequence). This CDR3 region has 13 residues.

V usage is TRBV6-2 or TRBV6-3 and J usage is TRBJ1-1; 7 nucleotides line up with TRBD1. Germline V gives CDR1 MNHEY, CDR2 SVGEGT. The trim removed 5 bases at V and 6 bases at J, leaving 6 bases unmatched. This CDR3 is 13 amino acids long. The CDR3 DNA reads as TGTGCCAGCAGTGAGACAGGGAAGGCTGAAGCTTTCTTT. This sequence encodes CASSETGKAEAFF.

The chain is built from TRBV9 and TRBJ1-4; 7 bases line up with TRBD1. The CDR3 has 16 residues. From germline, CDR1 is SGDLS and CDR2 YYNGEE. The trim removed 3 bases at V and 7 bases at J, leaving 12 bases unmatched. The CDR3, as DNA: TGTGCCAGCAGCGAGGGACAGCGACAGGTCGGTGAAAAACTGTTTTTT. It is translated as CASSEGQRQVGEKLFF.

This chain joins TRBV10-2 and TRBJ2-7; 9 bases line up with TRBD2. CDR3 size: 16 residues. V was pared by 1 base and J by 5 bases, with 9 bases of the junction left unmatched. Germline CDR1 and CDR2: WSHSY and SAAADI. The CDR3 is CASSEWVASGTHEQYF. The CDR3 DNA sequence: TGCGCCAGCAGTGAGTGGGTGGCTAGCGGGACGCACGAGCAGTACTTC.

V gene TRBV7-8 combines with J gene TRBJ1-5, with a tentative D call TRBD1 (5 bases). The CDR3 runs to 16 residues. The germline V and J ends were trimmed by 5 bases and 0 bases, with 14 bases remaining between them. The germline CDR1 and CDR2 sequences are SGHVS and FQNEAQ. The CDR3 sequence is CASSRFGGDSNQPQHF. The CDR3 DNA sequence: TGTGCCAGCAGCCGATTCGGGGGTGATAGCAATCAGCCCCAGCATTTT.

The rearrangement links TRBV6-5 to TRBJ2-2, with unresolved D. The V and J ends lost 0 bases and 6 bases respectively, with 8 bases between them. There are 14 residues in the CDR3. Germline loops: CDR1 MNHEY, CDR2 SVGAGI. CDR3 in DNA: TGTGCCAGCAGTTACTCACGAGTTGCCGGGGAGCTGTTTTTT. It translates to CASSYSRVAGELFF.

The chain's CDR3 is CASPSEEASYEQYF. The CDR3 nucleotides are TGCGCCAGCCCTTCAGAAGAGGCCTCCTACGAGCAGTACTTC. V usage is TRBV23-1 and J usage is TRBJ2-7; D is uncertain. TRBV23-1 counts as an open reading frame of uncertain function. The CDR3 has 14 residues. V was cut by 8 bases and J by 0 bases, with 14 bases left in between.